The 28 T cell receptor beta chains reported below all come from one sample, sequenced in a study of cytomegalovirus exposure and HLA in healthy donors. PCR used 60 Vbeta primers and 13 Jbeta primers. The method was immunoSEQ multiplex PCR; TCRdb's version includes in-frame clones alone and lacks a portion of them. The sample gives around 190,000 clones, around 87% of which show up once; roughly 1.9% is in the top ten. The sequenced sample was PBMCs. Source of these receptors: a woman aged 18-35 years in good health and CMV-seronegative.

This clone has a single count. This chain links TRBV30 with TRBJ2-3, with D possibly TRBD2 on 5 matching bases. Trimming removed 2 bases from V and 9 bases from J, with 15 bases in between. Germline V CDR1 and CDR2: GTSNPN, SVGIG (reference sequence). The length of the CDR3 is 13 residues. CDR3 sequence reads: CAWSLTGLGTQYF. The CDR3 bases are TGTGCCTGGAGTCTTACGGGGTTAGGGACGCAGTATTTT.

This chain uses TRBV7-6 with TRBJ2-2; D gene unclear. The V gene's germline CDR1 is SGHVS and CDR2 FNYEAQ. The ends were cut back, 1 base at V and 6 bases at J, with 9 bases in the middle. This CDR3 has 14 residues. The CDR3 loop reads CASSLGQSAGELFF. The CDR3 DNA sequence: TGTGCCAGCAGCTTAGGGCAGTCCGCCGGGGAGCTGTTTTTT.

The gene calls are TRBV9 and TRBJ2-5, with 9 bases identical to TRBD2. The V gene end was trimmed by 4 bases and the J gene end by 1 base; junction bases not matched to a gene: 5. The CDR3 sequence is 15 residues long. Germline CDR1 is SGDLS and CDR2 is YYNGEE. The DNA for the CDR3 is TGTGCCAGCAGCCCCCTAGCGGGACCCCAAGAGACCCAGTACTTC. It translates to CASSPLAGPQETQYF.

This clone was seen a single time. The CDR3 reads CATNPGPAGHEQFF. In DNA form, the CDR3 reads TGTGCCACCAATCCGGGACCCGCGGGGCATGAGCAGTTCTTC. The chain has TRBV15 and TRBJ2-1; tentatively, D is TRBD2 (6 bases). V dropped 7 bases and J dropped 8 bases, with 18 bases sitting between them. The CDR3 is 14 amino acids. Germline CDR1 is LNHNV and CDR2 is YYDKDF (reference sequence).

This clone was seen only once. The rearrangement links TRBV6-6 to TRBJ2-7; D gene uncertain. Trimming took off 4 bases at V and 7 bases at J, with 11 bases between the two ends. Germline loops: CDR1 MNHNY, CDR2 SVGAGI (reference sequence). The CDR3 has 12 amino acids. CDR3 loop: CASSSQAREQYF. In nucleotides, the CDR3 is TGTGCCAGCAGTTCGCAGGCTCGGGAGCAGTACTTC.

The chain links TRBV7-2 to TRBJ1-5, with 9 positions matching TRBD1. V gave up 4 bases and J gave up 7 bases; unmatched junction bases: 11. This CDR3 has 16 residues. Germline CDR1 is SGHTA and CDR2 is FQGNSA. The CDR3 protein is CASSWAGQGLEQPQHF. CDR3 DNA sequence: TGTGCCAGCAGCTGGGCAGGACAGGGGCTAGAGCAGCCCCAGCATTTT.

The DNA of the CDR3 is TGCGCCAGCAGCCACCGGGACACCACTTACGAGCAGTACTTC. Protein sequence: CASSHRDTTYEQYF. V and J are TRBV5-1 and TRBJ2-7; a weak D match, TRBD1 (6 bases). The CDR3 runs to 14 residues. Trimming removed 4 bases at V and 4 bases at J, with 15 bases between. From germline, CDR1 is SGHRS and CDR2 YFSETQ.

This clone was counted once. The chain recombines TRBV7-6 with TRBJ2-1; D not certain. V was clipped by 3 bases and J by 9 bases, with 12 bases between them. The CDR3 is 13 residues long. Germline V gene data show CDR1 as SGHVS and CDR2 as FNYEAQ. The CDR3 DNA sequence: TGTGCCAGCAGCTTCGATAGCATGGGTGAGCAGTTCTTC. Residues: CASSFDSMGEQFF.

This chain joins TRBV6-1 and TRBJ1-3, with unresolved D. The CDR3 loop spans 15 amino acids. Per germline, CDR1 MNHNS and CDR2 SASEGT. V lost 6 bases to trimming and J lost 0 bases, with 12 bases between them. The CDR3 reads CASSPGSLSGNTIYF. The CDR3 DNA is TGTGCCAGCAGCCCCGGGTCGCTCTCTGGAAACACCATATATTTT.

CDR3 in DNA: TGTGCCAGCAGTTTCACCGGGAGATTATATGGCTACACCTTC. It specifies CASSFTGRLYGYTF. This rearrangement joins TRBV6-5 to TRBJ1-2; D unclear. CDR3 length equals 14 residues. V was trimmed by 4 bases and J by 5 bases, leaving 14 bases between them. Germline CDR1 MNHEY, CDR2 SVGAGI.

CDR3 DNA sequence: TGTGCCAGCTCACCTGTGAGAGACTCTGGAAACACCATATATTTT. As protein: CASSPVRDSGNTIYF. J is TRBJ1-3 and V is TRBV18; unclear D gene. This CDR3 has 15 residues. The germline V gene has CDR1 KGHSH and CDR2 LQKENI. The germline V and J ends were trimmed by 3 bases and 0 bases, with 9 bases remaining between them.

This chain uses TRBV6-5 with TRBJ2-4; TRBD1 agrees at 9 bases. The trim removed 7 bases at V and 7 bases at J, leaving 8 bases unmatched. The CDR3 runs to 14 residues. Germline assignment: CDR1 MNHEY and CDR2 SVGAGI. The CDR3 protein is CASKRGQGGNIQYF. Written as DNA, the CDR3 is TGTGCCAGCAAGAGGGGACAGGGCGGTAACATTCAGTACTTC.

The V call is TRBV10-3, the J call TRBJ2-3; 8 bases are shared with TRBD1. V lost 6 bases and J lost 4; bases outside the gene matches: 9. The CDR3 is 15 residues long. Looked up from germline, CDR1 is ENHRY and CDR2 is SYGVKD. CDR3 nucleotide sequence: TGTGCCATCAGACGAACAGGGGGTATGGCAGATACGCAGTATTTT. Translating gives CAIRRTGGMADTQYF.

The rearrangement links TRBV29-1 to TRBJ2-2; 7 bases map to TRBD1. V gave up 7 bases and J gave up 1 base; unmatched junction bases: 6. The CDR3 loop spans 14 amino acids. Germline V gives CDR1 SQVTM, CDR2 ANQGSEA. CDR3 DNA sequence: TGCAGCGCTAGGACAGGAGAGAACACCGGGGAGCTGTTTTTT. Translation: CSARTGENTGELFF.

The sample holds one count of this clone. The V call is TRBV5-4, the J call TRBJ2-3; 7 positions match TRBD1. With V trimmed by 0 bases and J by 3 bases, 10 bases remained unmatched. Germline V lookup: CDR1 SGHNT, CDR2 YYREEE (reference sequence). The CDR3 covers 17 residues. The CDR3 is CASSLASGQKKTDTQYF. As DNA, the CDR3 is TGTGCCAGCAGCTTGGCGTCGGGACAGAAGAAGACAGATACGCAGTATTTT.

The chain links TRBV7-2 to TRBJ1-1; tentatively, D is TRBD1 (6 bases). Trimming shortened V by 5 bases and J by 0 bases, and 10 bases separated the two germline ends. There are 14 residues in the CDR3. Germline V gene sequence: CDR1 SGHTA, CDR2 FQGNSA. The CDR3 protein is CASSQDSMNTEAFF. As DNA, the CDR3 is TGTGCCAGCAGCCAGGACAGCATGAACACTGAAGCTTTCTTT.

Of note for this clone: Distinct nucleotide sequences in the sample also encode this CDR3. This chain joins TRBV6-1 and TRBJ2-5; 13 nucleotides align to TRBD2. Germline CDR1 and CDR2: MNHNS and SASEGT. There are 15 residues in the CDR3. V shed 6 bases and J 2 bases; nucleotides not matched to a gene: 3. Here the CDR3 DNA reads TGTGCCAGCAGACTAGCGGGAGGGAAACAAGAGACCCAGTACTTC. It codes for CASRLAGGKQETQYF.

J is TRBJ2-7 and V is TRBV9; 14 bases align to TRBD2. CDR1 and CDR2 from the germline V gene are SGDLS and YYNGEE. This CDR3 has 17 residues. V lost 3 bases to trimming and J lost 7 bases; unmatched junction nucleotides: 12. The CDR3: CASSANPGTSGREEQYF. The CDR3 DNA reads TGTGCCAGCAGCGCCAACCCCGGGACTAGCGGGAGAGAAGAGCAGTACTTC. Full variable domain (missing parts from reference TRBV9 and TRBJ2-7): DSGVTQTPKHLITATGQRVTLRCSPRSGDLSVYWYQQSLDQGLQFLIQYYNGEERAKGNILERFSAQQFPDLHSELNLSSLELGDSALYFCASSANPGTSGREEQYFGPGTRLTVT.

This clone was recorded once. The chain is built from TRBV2 and TRBJ1-1; TRBD1 matches at 8 bases. CDR3 length: 15 residues. Germline CDR1 and CDR2: SNHLY and FYNNEI. V was clipped by 5 bases and J by 3 bases; unmatched bases: 8. CDR3 in DNA: TGTGCCAGCAGTCCGACGTCAGGGGGCCACACTGAAGCTTTCTTT. This codes for CASSPTSGGHTEAFF. Using reference TRBV2 and TRBJ1-1 for the parts outside the CDR3, the full variable domain is EPEVTQTPSHQVTQMGQEVILRCVPISNHLYFYWYRQILGQKVEFLVSFYNNEISEKSEIFDDQFSVERPDGSNFTLKIRSTKLEDSAMYFCASSPTSGGHTEAFFGQGTRLTVV.

This clone has only a few counts. The CDR3 DNA follows: TGCGCCAGCAGCCAAGGGGCGGGAACTGAAGCTTTCTTT. It encodes CASSQGAGTEAFF. This chain links TRBV4-1 with TRBJ1-1; D gene ambiguous. V was pared by 1 base and J by 5 bases, with 8 bases between. The CDR3 totals 13 residues. Germline loops: CDR1 MGHRA, CDR2 YSYEKL.

The V gene is TRBV27, the J gene TRBJ2-7, with TRBD2 identical over 7 bases. From germline, CDR1 is MNHEY and CDR2 SMNVEV (reference sequence). This CDR3 has 14 residues. Trimming cost V 6 bases and J 2 bases; bases outside gene matches: 7. The CDR3 sequence: CASRGGDYTYEQYF. For the CDR3, the DNA is TGTGCCAGCAGGGGGGGGGACTATACCTACGAGCAGTACTTC.

The V call is TRBV11-3, the J call TRBJ1-4; the D is unclear. Germline-derived CDR1 and CDR2 are SGHNT and YENEEA. Trimming left V 5 bases short and J 8 bases short, with 12 bases between. The CDR3 loop spans 13 amino acids. The CDR3 DNA follows: TGTGCCAGCAGCCCCGGCGGTGGAGAAAAACTGTTTTTT. It encodes CASSPGGGEKLFF. The variable domain in full, completed from reference TRBV11-3 and TRBJ1-4, reads EAGVVQSPRYKIIEKKQPVAFWCNPISGHNTLYWYLQNLGQGPELLIRYENEEAVDDSQLPKDRFSAERLKGVDSTLKIQPAELGDSAVYLCASSPGGGEKLFFGSGTQLSVL.

The table lists this clone with a count of one. The gene calls are TRBV6-1 and TRBJ1-1, with D tentatively TRBD1 (6 bases). The CDR3 is made up of 15 amino acids. Between the trimmed V and J ends, which lost 6 bases and 6 bases, there was a span of 20 bases. Germline V CDR1 and CDR2: MNHNS, SASEGT. The CDR3 here is CASSPADTGSAEAFF. In nucleotides, the CDR3 is TGTGCCAGCAGCCCGGCCGATACAGGGAGCGCTGAAGCTTTCTTT.

Written as DNA, the CDR3 is TGTGCCAGCAGTTTGCGGCTCTCTGGAAACACCATATATTTT. Its translation: CASSLRLSGNTIYF. The rearrangement uses TRBV28 and TRBJ1-3; D is undetermined. Germline loops: CDR1 MDHEN, CDR2 SYDVKM. V lost 3 bases and J lost 0, with 6 bases in between. CDR3 length equals 14 residues.

This clone was detected only a few times. The chain joins TRBV5-6 to TRBJ1-4; D is ambiguous. The CDR3 loop spans 13 amino acids. V was clipped by 4 bases and J by 5 bases, with 9 bases between them. Germline assignment: CDR1 SGHDT and CDR2 YYEEEE. CDR3: CASSPQPNEKLFF. Here the CDR3 DNA reads TGTGCCAGCAGCCCACAGCCCAATGAAAAACTGTTTTTT. The complete variable domain, with remaining parts taken from reference TRBV5-6 and TRBJ1-4, reads DAGVTQSPTHLIKTRGQQVTLRCSPKSGHDTVSWYQQALGQGPQFIFQYYEEEERQRGNFPDRFSGHQFPNYSSELNVNALLLGDSALYLCASSPQPNEKLFFGSGTQLSVL.

The genes are TRBV7-9 and TRBJ1-1; the D gene is possibly TRBD1 (6 bases). The CDR3 runs 13 residues. Germline values: CDR1 SEHNR, CDR2 FQNEAQ (reference sequence). Trimming cost V 5 bases and J 8 bases, with 15 bases left between them. The CDR3 nucleotides are TGTGCCAGCAGCCCAGAACAGGGTGGGGAAGCTTTCTTT. It yields the protein CASSPEQGGEAFF.

The chain combines TRBV2 with TRBJ2-1; 14 positions agree with TRBD2. The germline gives CDR1 SNHLY, CDR2 FYNNEI. The V segment lost 6 bases and the J segment 9 bases; nucleotides outside the gene matches: 16. The CDR3 consists of 18 residues. Here the CDR3 DNA reads TGTGCCAGCAGCATATCAAGGGGACTAGCGGGGGCCCGGGTTGAGCAGTTCTTC. It encodes CASSISRGLAGARVEQFF.

This clone was seen more than once but under ten times. The V and J genes are TRBV5-1 and TRBJ2-3; 13 bases line up with TRBD2. V lost 0 bases to trimming and J lost 5 bases; unmatched junction nucleotides: 3. Germline CDR1 and CDR2: SGHRS and YFSETQ. The CDR3 loop spans 16 amino acids. The CDR3 region is CASSLGLAGGRDTQYF. For the CDR3, the DNA is TGCGCCAGCAGCTTGGGACTAGCGGGGGGAAGAGATACGCAGTATTTT.